The 31 T cell receptor beta chains below come from one sample, sequenced in a study of graft-versus-host responses after intestinal transplantation. Repertoires were generated with immunoSEQ multiplex PCR, while TCRdb's copy carries only in-frame clones and drops some. The sample holds over 9,500 clones, approximately 84% seen once. Sequencing used PBMCs, obtained roughly 300 days after intestinal transplant. All receptors come from a human patient who received an intestinal transplant, so some T cells may come from the graft donor.

This clone showed up just a few times. The chain recombines TRBV4-2 with TRBJ1-5; D is unclear. The CDR3 has 14 amino acids. Germline values: CDR1 LGHNA, CDR2 YNFKEQ. Trimming took off 1 base at V and 4 bases at J, with 8 bases between the two ends. As DNA, the CDR3 is TGTGCCAGCAGCCAAGCGGTAAGGAATCAGCCCCAGCATTTT. Residues: CASSQAVRNQPQHF.

V usage is TRBV13 and J usage is TRBJ2-1; 10 nucleotides align to TRBD2. Germline trimming cut 7 bases from V and 7 bases from J; bases unmatched to any gene: 16. CDR3 length: 17 amino acids. Germline V gene sequence: CDR1 PRHDT, CDR2 FYEKMQ (reference sequence). CDR3 residues: CASIPSRASGSWNEQFF. The CDR3 region has the DNA TGTGCCAGCATCCCTAGCCGGGCTAGCGGGAGTTGGAATGAGCAGTTCTTC. Variable domain in full (rest from reference TRBV13 and TRBJ2-1): AAGVIQSPRHLIKEKRETATLKCYPIPRHDTVYWYQQGPGQDPQFLISFYEKMQSDKGSIPDRFSAQQFSDYHSELNMSSLELGDSALYFCASIPSRASGSWNEQFFGPGTRLTVL.

V and J are TRBV6-6 and TRBJ2-7, with TRBD2 identical over 12 bases. Germline CDR1 is MNHNY and CDR2 is SVGAGI (reference sequence). V shed 3 bases and J 4 bases; nucleotides not matched to a gene: 7. CDR3 size: 16 residues. CDR3: CASSYGTSGRGYEQYF. CDR3 DNA sequence: TGTGCCAGCAGTTATGGGACTAGCGGGCGCGGGTACGAGCAGTACTTC.

The V call is TRBV11-2, the J call TRBJ2-7, with a tentative D call TRBD1 (5 bases). Germline V lookup: CDR1 SGHAT, CDR2 FQNNGV. V was pared by 1 base and J by 4 bases, with 14 bases between. This CDR3 has 15 amino acids. CDR3: CASSLVTGLGYEQYF. CDR3 bases: TGTGCCAGCAGCTTAGTTACAGGTTTAGGGTACGAGCAGTACTTC.

The V and J genes are TRBV5-1 and TRBJ2-7; TRBD1 aligns across 8 bases. V lost 3 bases to trimming and J lost 13 bases; unmatched junction nucleotides: 9. The CDR3 consists of 12 residues. Germline CDR1 reads SGHRS; CDR2 reads YFSETQ. Here the CDR3 DNA reads TGCGCCAGCAGCTCACGACAGGGGATACAATACTTC. Amino acids: CASSSRQGIQYF.

V usage is TRBV5-6 and J usage is TRBJ1-4; 8 positions match TRBD1. Germline CDR1 is SGHDT and CDR2 is YYEEEE. The CDR3 is 15 amino acids. Losses at the gene ends were 0 bases for V and 8 bases for J; bases not matched to a gene: 6. CDR3 in amino acids: CASSLGTGRREKLFF. In DNA form, the CDR3 reads TGTGCCAGCAGCTTGGGGACAGGGCGAAGGGAAAAACTGTTTTTT.

This chain uses TRBV6-6 with TRBJ1-4, with D tentatively TRBD1 (5 bases). Germline CDR1 is MNHNY and CDR2 is SVGAGI (reference sequence). The CDR3 spans 13 residues. V was cut by 0 bases and J by 13 bases, with 12 bases left in between. CDR3 residues: CASSYSRERGLFF. CDR3 bases: TGTGCCAGCAGTTACTCGAGGGAAAGGGGACTGTTTTTT.

The V gene is TRBV7-2, the J gene TRBJ2-5, with TRBD1 as a possible D gene (5 bases). Looked up from germline, CDR1 is SGHTA and CDR2 is FQGNSA. This CDR3 contains 15 residues. Trimming took off 4 bases at V and 5 bases at J, with 17 bases between the two ends. DNA for the CDR3: TGTGCCAGCAGCTCACACCGAAGGGGCAGCGAGACCCAGTACTTC. Its protein product is CASSSHRRGSETQYF.

This chain joins TRBV10-2 and TRBJ1-2, with a tentative D call TRBD1 (5 bases). Germline-derived CDR1 and CDR2 are WSHSY and SAAADI. The CDR3 sequence is 16 residues long. Trimming removed 3 bases at V and 6 bases at J, with 20 bases between. CDR3 in amino acids: CASSDHIIGQGDGYTF. The DNA of the CDR3 is TGCGCCAGCAGTGATCATATTATAGGGCAGGGAGATGGCTACACCTTC.

The chain employs TRBV15 and TRBJ2-7; D is unclear. The V gene's germline CDR1 is LNHNV and CDR2 YYDKDF (reference sequence). Trimming cost V 0 bases and J 4 bases, with 7 bases left between them. The CDR3 runs 13 residues. CDR3 DNA sequence: TGTGCCACCAGCAGAGATCGGCTTTACGAGCAGTACTTC. Translated: CATSRDRLYEQYF. Looking up the rest from reference TRBV15 and TRBJ2-7 gives the full variable domain: DAMVIQNPRYQVTQFGKPVTLSCSQTLNHNVMYWYQQKSSQAPKLLFHYYDKDFNNEADTPDNFQSRRPNTSFCFLDIRSPGLGDTAMYLCATSRDRLYEQYFGPGTRLTVT.

J is TRBJ2-7 and V is TRBV27; D might be TRBD1 or TRBD2, each matching 5 bases. The germline gives CDR1 MNHEY, CDR2 SMNVEV (reference sequence). The length of the CDR3 is 14 residues. Trimming removed 3 bases from V and 4 bases from J, with 13 bases in between. The CDR3 region is CASSFTSGPYEQYF. The CDR3, as DNA: TGTGCCAGCAGTTTTACATCGGGACCTTACGAGCAGTACTTC.

The CDR3 region is CSARTSGREFF. CDR3 sequence (DNA): TGCAGTGCCCGGACTAGCGGGAGAGAGTTCTTC. The V gene is TRBV20-1, the J gene TRBJ2-1, with 13 bases that match TRBD2. The CDR3 covers 11 residues. V lost 6 bases and J lost 14; bases outside the gene matches: 4. The germline CDR1 and CDR2 sequences are DFQATT and SNEGSKA (reference sequence).

The V gene is TRBV27, the J gene TRBJ2-5; 8 bases fit TRBD2. The trim removed 5 bases at V and 4 bases at J, leaving 9 bases unmatched. CDR1 is MNHEY, CDR2 SMNVEV, per germline (reference sequence). The CDR3 extends over 15 amino acids. CDR3 loop: CASSPRLAGSETQYF. CDR3 coding DNA: TGTGCCAGCAGTCCCCGCCTAGCGGGTTCAGAGACCCAGTACTTC.

The chain combines TRBV6-1 with TRBJ2-1, with no clear D. CDR1 MNHNS and CDR2 SASEGT come from the germline V gene. This CDR3 contains 18 residues. Trimming stripped 3 bases from V and 0 bases from J, with 18 bases between. CDR3 nucleotides: TGTGCCAGCAGTGAGGCCAGGCCAGGCCCGGGCTCCTACAATGAGCAGTTCTTC. Its protein product is CASSEARPGPGSYNEQFF.

The CDR3 reads CASSQEEGYEQYF. The CDR3 bases are TGCGCCAGCAGCCAAGAGGAAGGCTACGAGCAGTACTTC. This sequence joins TRBV4-1 and TRBJ2-7, with unresolved D. Germline V gene sequence: CDR1 MGHRA, CDR2 YSYEKL. V gave up 0 bases and J gave up 3 bases, with 6 bases separating them. This CDR3 contains 13 residues.

The chain is built from TRBV18 and TRBJ2-1; D might be TRBD1 (5 bases). V lost 3 bases, J lost 8 bases, and 11 bases lay in between. Germline values: CDR1 KGHSH, CDR2 LQKENI. The CDR3 covers 13 residues. The CDR3 is CASSPSGRHEQFF. Here the CDR3 DNA reads TGTGCCAGCTCACCGTCAGGGCGGCATGAGCAGTTCTTC.

The chain is built from TRBV5-1 and TRBJ1-2; no clear D. CDR3 length: 11 amino acids. V was cut by 2 bases and J by 8 bases, with 7 bases left in between. CDR1 and CDR2 from the germline V gene are SGHRS and YFSETQ. CDR3 sequence: CASSLGTGYTF. The CDR3 bases are TGCGCCAGCAGCTTAGGAACCGGCTACACCTTC.

The rearrangement links TRBV19 to TRBJ1-1; D is uncertain. V was shortened by 0 bases and J by 0 bases, with 5 bases between the two germline ends. This CDR3 is 14 amino acids long. Germline assignment: CDR1 LNHDA and CDR2 SQIVND (reference sequence). The CDR3, as DNA: TGTGCCAGTAGTATAGAACTGATGAACACTGAAGCTTTCTTT. Its protein product is CASSIELMNTEAFF.

The gene calls are TRBV9 and TRBJ2-1; 14 nucleotides agree with TRBD2. V shed 1 base and J 7 bases; nucleotides not matched to a gene: 10. The CDR3 runs to 18 residues. In germline, CDR1 is SGDLS, CDR2 YYNGEE. The CDR3 spells CASSVPRTSGRYPNEQFF. DNA for the CDR3: TGTGCCAGCAGCGTACCGCGGACTAGCGGGAGGTATCCGAATGAGCAGTTCTTC.

The rearrangement links TRBV10-3 to TRBJ1-1; 11 bases align to TRBD1. The CDR3 runs 13 residues. J lost 5 bases, V lost 6 bases, and 2 bases had no gene match. Germline V gene data show CDR1 as ENHRY and CDR2 as SYGVKD. The CDR3 DNA reads as TGTGCCATCAGGGGACAGGGGGGGACTGAAGCTTTCTTT. Encoded protein: CAIRGQGGTEAFF.

The chain uses TRBV27 and TRBJ2-5; 8 positions match TRBD1. In germline, CDR1 is MNHEY, CDR2 SMNVEV (reference sequence). The CDR3 has 17 amino acids. V gave up 10 bases and J gave up 3 bases; unmatched junction bases: 19. This CDR3 is CAIKGYQDRAFEETQYF. The CDR3 DNA reads TGTGCCATCAAGGGTTATCAGGACAGGGCCTTTGAAGAGACCCAGTACTTC.

The chain has TRBV5-4 and TRBJ2-1, with 7 bases lining up with TRBD1. Germline V gives CDR1 SGHNT, CDR2 YYREEE (reference sequence). V trimming: 4 bases; J trimming: 6 bases; junction bases outside the gene matches: 4. CDR3 size: 13 residues. The CDR3 coding sequence is TGTGCCAGCAGCCCTAGGACAGGCAATGAGCAGTTCTTC. Its translation: CASSPRTGNEQFF.

This sequence joins TRBV11-1 and TRBJ2-2, with TRBD2 matching over 10 bases. Trimming cost V 2 bases and J 6 bases; bases outside gene matches: 3. The CDR3 spans 15 residues. Germline CDR1 is SGHAT and CDR2 is FQDESV (reference sequence). The CDR3 region is CASSLLAGESGELFF. CDR3 nucleotides: TGTGCCAGCAGCTTACTAGCGGGAGAATCCGGGGAGCTGTTTTTT.

The rearrangement joins TRBV27 to TRBJ1-1, with TRBD1 matching 7 bases. The CDR3 spans 20 residues. Germline assignment: CDR1 MNHEY and CDR2 SMNVEV (reference sequence). With V trimmed by 6 bases and J by 8 bases, 30 bases remained unmatched. CDR3 in DNA: TGTGCCAGCAGCCCCACACTCACGGTTCGGCACTACGGACAGGAGACGGAAGCTTTCTTT. Translated: CASSPTLTVRHYGQETEAFF.

The V gene is TRBV6-4, the J gene TRBJ2-1, with 9 bases fitting TRBD2. The CDR3 covers 15 residues. The V gene's germline CDR1 is MRHNA and CDR2 SNTAGT. Trimming cost V 3 bases and J 0 bases; bases outside gene matches: 0. The CDR3 nucleotides are TGTGCCAGCAGTGAGACTAGCGGCTCCTACAATGAGCAGTTCTTC. Its translation: CASSETSGSYNEQFF.

This clone occurred once. The CDR3 coding sequence is TGTGCCAGCAGCCAGTACGACAGGGCTCCAACTAATGAAAAACTGTTTTTT. Its translation: CASSQYDRAPTNEKLFF. This chain joins TRBV4-2 and TRBJ1-4, with TRBD1 matching over 7 bases. Germline lookup yields CDR1 LGHNA and CDR2 YNFKEQ. This CDR3 contains 17 residues. Trimming at V came to 3 bases and at J to 0 bases, leaving 7 bases not matched to a gene.

This clone was detected only once. The gene calls are TRBV7-3 and TRBJ1-3, with 10 bases lining up with TRBD1. This CDR3 is 17 amino acids long. CDR1 SGHTA and CDR2 FQGTGA come from the germline V gene. V was pared by 2 bases and J by 7 bases, with 11 bases of the junction left unmatched. The CDR3: CASSLGGQGKNENTIYF. DNA for the CDR3: TGTGCCAGCAGCTTAGGGGGACAGGGGAAGAACGAGAACACCATATATTTT. The full variable domain, its missing parts supplied by reference TRBV7-3 and TRBJ1-3, is GAGVSQTPSNKVTEKGKYVELRCDPISGHTALYWYRQSLGQGPEFLIYFQGTGAADDSGLPNDRFFAVRPEGSVSTLKIQRTERGDSAVYLCASSLGGQGKNENTIYFGEGSWLTVV.

For this clone: The same CDR3 arises from other DNA sequences in this sample as well. The genes are TRBV13 and TRBJ2-7, with no clear D. Trimming stripped 3 bases from V and 5 bases from J, with 5 bases between. The V gene's germline CDR1 is PRHDT and CDR2 FYEKMQ (reference sequence). There are 11 residues in the CDR3. CDR3 in amino acids: CASSFSDEQYF. The CDR3, as DNA: TGTGCCAGCAGCTTTTCCGACGAGCAGTACTTC.

This chain uses TRBV9 with TRBJ2-3; D might be TRBD2 (5 bases). This CDR3 contains 15 residues. Trimming stripped 1 base from V and 0 bases from J, with 9 bases between. The germline V gene encodes CDR1 SGDLS and CDR2 YYNGEE. The CDR3 DNA sequence: TGTGCCAGCAGCGTACAGGACTCTAGCACAGATACGCAGTATTTT. It codes for CASSVQDSSTDTQYF.

The chain joins TRBV19 to TRBJ1-2; the D is unclear. The CDR3 has 11 amino acids. Germline-derived CDR1 and CDR2 are LNHDA and SQIVND (reference sequence). The V gene lost 1 base and the J gene lost 8 bases, with 5 bases spanning the gap. CDR3 coding DNA: TGTGCCAGTAGTATAGCAGCGGGCTACACCTTC. This sequence encodes CASSIAAGYTF.

The rearrangement uses TRBV7-9 and TRBJ2-3, with 11 bases that match TRBD2. V shed 3 bases, J shed 4 bases, and the junction held 3 bases outside the gene matches. The CDR3 has 15 residues. Looked up from germline, CDR1 is SEHNR and CDR2 is FQNEAQ (reference sequence). CDR3 DNA sequence: TGTGCCAGCAGCTTTATAGCGGGAGGGCCAGATACGCAGTATTTT. As protein: CASSFIAGGPDTQYF.